Listed here are 12 T cell receptor beta chains from one sample, sequenced in a study of beta chain features in type 1 diabetes. Reverse transcription of all isolated RNA meant that expressed TCRB transcripts were sequenced. Sequencing used immunoSEQ multiplex PCR; TCRdb keeps in-frame clones, though not all of them. The repertoire holds under 550,000 clones, with over 9.5% as singletons. Sequencing used naive CD4+ T cells from blood. Receptors originate from a young woman in good health.

The V gene is TRBV25-1, the J gene TRBJ1-1, with TRBD1 identical over 8 bases. The length of the CDR3 is 14 residues. Looked up from germline, CDR1 is MGHDK and CDR2 is SYGVNS. V was pared by 6 bases and J by 4 bases, with 7 bases of the junction left unmatched. CDR3 protein: CASSLGQAGTEAFF. The DNA of the CDR3 is TGTGCCAGCAGCCTGGGACAGGCAGGCACTGAAGCTTTCTTT.

This chain uses TRBV28 with TRBJ1-1; D gene ambiguous. V shed 2 bases and J shed 5 bases, with 9 bases lying between them. Germline V lookup: CDR1 MDHEN, CDR2 SYDVKM. The CDR3 length is 13 residues. This chain's CDR3 is CASSLVGRTEAFF. The CDR3 region has the DNA TGTGCCAGCAGTTTAGTGGGCAGGACTGAAGCTTTCTTT.

This clone was seen a few times. V gene TRBV4-1 combines with J gene TRBJ1-2; no definite D call. The CDR3 runs 13 residues. Germline V CDR1 and CDR2: MGHRA, YSYEKL. V lost 5 bases, J lost 1 base, and 8 bases lay in between. The CDR3 sequence: CASSETGNYGYTF. CDR3 sequence (DNA): TGCGCCAGCAGCGAGACGGGTAACTATGGCTACACCTTC.

J is TRBJ2-4 and V is TRBV7-8, with a possible D match to TRBD2 (5 bases). V dropped 0 bases and J dropped 2 bases, with 14 bases sitting between them. CDR1 and CDR2 from the germline V gene are SGHVS and FQNEAQ. The CDR3 covers 17 residues. CDR3 in DNA: TGTGCCAGCAGCTTAGCATGGAGCGGTTATCCCAAAAACATTCAGTACTTC. Translating it yields CASSLAWSGYPKNIQYF.

This clone has only a few counts. The chain recombines TRBV7-9 with TRBJ2-1; D tentatively reads TRBD1 or TRBD2 (6 bases each). CDR1 SEHNR and CDR2 FQNEAQ come from the germline V gene (reference sequence). V was clipped by 5 bases and J by 15 bases, with 32 bases between them. The CDR3 runs to 17 residues. CDR3 sequence (DNA): TGTGCCAGCAGCCGAATCCCCAGCCTCCAGCGTTTACGGGGGCCGTTCTTC. Its translation: CASSRIPSLQRLRGPFF. Full variable domain (remainder filled in from reference TRBV7-9 and TRBJ2-1): DTGVSQNPRHKITKRGQNVTFRCDPISEHNRLYWYRQTLGQGPEFLTYFQNEAQLEKSRLLSDRFSAERPKGSFSTLEIQRTEQGDSAMYLCASSRIPSLQRLRGPFFGPGTRLTVL.

The rearrangement links TRBV30 to TRBJ1-2, with a possible D match to TRBD1 (5 bases). This CDR3 has 14 amino acids. CDR1 and CDR2 from the germline V gene are GTSNPN and SVGIG (reference sequence). The ends were cut back, 3 bases at V and 5 bases at J, with 16 bases in the middle. As DNA, the CDR3 is TGTGCCTGGAGAGAAACAGGTCGCGGATATGGCTACACCTTC. The encoded protein is CAWRETGRGYGYTF.

The CDR3 is CAITGQTFNGYTF. CDR3 sequence (DNA): TGTGCCATCACGGGACAGACTTTTAATGGCTACACCTTC. The rearrangement links TRBV10-3 to TRBJ1-2, with 7 bases identical to TRBD1. CDR1 and CDR2 (germline): ENHRY, SYGVKD. CDR3 length: 13 amino acids. V shed 7 bases and J 6 bases; nucleotides not matched to a gene: 8.

The CDR3 loop is CASSLFPGGPGNQPQHF. As DNA, the CDR3 is TGTGCCAGCAGTTTATTCCCTGGGGGCCCGGGCAATCAGCCCCAGCATTTT. The chain links TRBV28 to TRBJ1-5; tentative D call: TRBD1 (6 bases). This CDR3 contains 17 residues. The germline V and J ends were trimmed by 1 base and 2 bases, with 15 bases remaining between them. Germline V gene data show CDR1 as MDHEN and CDR2 as SYDVKM.

The chain couples TRBV30 to TRBJ2-7, with D unresolved. The CDR3 consists of 13 residues. The ends were cut back, 5 bases at V and 0 bases at J, with 11 bases in the middle. Germline CDR1 GTSNPN, CDR2 SVGIG (reference sequence). The CDR3 is CAWGRETSYEQYF. In DNA form, the CDR3 reads TGTGCCTGGGGACGTGAGACCTCCTACGAGCAGTACTTC.

This clone has more than one count but fewer than ten. This chain uses TRBV6-6 with TRBJ2-7; a weak D match, TRBD2 (5 bases). The CDR3 is 16 residues long. Germline V lookup: CDR1 MNHNY, CDR2 SVGAGI (reference sequence). V was trimmed by 2 bases and J by 2 bases, leaving 16 bases between them. The chain's CDR3 is CASSYGAEAPTYEQYF. As DNA, the CDR3 is TGTGCCAGCAGTTACGGAGCGGAAGCCCCCACCTACGAGCAGTACTTC.

In regard to this clone: An end of the junction differs from the germline gene, which may be a read error. J is TRBJ2-1 and V is TRBV7-7, with 9 nucleotides matching TRBD1. This CDR3 is built from 15 residues. CDR1 is SSHAT and CDR2 is FNYEAQ in the germline V gene (reference sequence). The CDR3 sequence: CASSRGTGTSYEQFF. CDR3 in DNA: TGTGCTAGCAGTAGAGGGACAGGGACGTCGTATGAGCAGTTCTTC.

This clone was counted between two and nine times. J is TRBJ2-2 and V is TRBV5-1; D call uncertain. The CDR3 is 15 residues long. The germline V and J ends were trimmed by 7 bases and 0 bases, with 13 bases remaining between them. Germline lookup yields CDR1 SGHRS and CDR2 YFSETQ. The CDR3 DNA follows: TGCGCCAGCTGGGCGGCCAATTCGAACACCGGGGAGCTGTTTTTT. Translation: CASWAANSNTGELFF. The whole variable domain, remainder taken from reference TRBV5-1 and TRBJ2-2, is KAGVTQTPRYLIKTRGQQVTLSCSPISGHRSVSWYQQTPGQGLQFLFEYFSETQRNKGNFPGRFSGRQFSNSRSEMNVSTLELGDSALYLCASWAANSNTGELFFGEGSRLTVL.